One and the same sample provided the 23 T cell receptor beta chains below, sequenced in a study of blood T cell repertoires in COVID-19. The data were produced by immunoSEQ multiplex PCR, yet TCRdb's version contains in-frame clones alone and is incomplete. The table lists about 180,000 clones, about four fifths of them singletons. The specimen sequenced was peripheral blood. These receptors all come from a man between 18 and 35 years old with active or convalescent COVID-19.

The CDR3 loop reads CASSGTGGNSPLHF. Written as DNA, the CDR3 is TGTGCCAGTAGTGGGACAGGGGGAAATTCACCCCTCCACTTT. V is TRBV19 and J is TRBJ1-6; 11 nucleotides align to TRBD1. V was pared by 5 bases and J by 7 bases, with 1 base of the junction left unmatched. Germline V lookup: CDR1 LNHDA, CDR2 SQIVND (reference sequence). The CDR3 runs 14 residues.

This rearrangement joins TRBV5-1 to TRBJ2-3, with 9 nucleotides matching TRBD2. The CDR3 totals 15 residues. The junction had 5 bases not matched to a gene; V was cut back by 1 base and J by 5 bases. Germline lookup yields CDR1 SGHRS and CDR2 YFSETQ. This CDR3 reads CASSLQAGGVDTQYF. The CDR3 DNA sequence: TGCGCCAGCAGCTTGCAAGCGGGAGGAGTAGATACGCAGTATTTT.

The chain couples TRBV19 to TRBJ1-4; D is perhaps TRBD1 (5 bases). The CDR3 spans 16 residues. The V gene lost 3 bases and the J gene lost 7 bases, with 18 bases spanning the gap. Germline values: CDR1 LNHDA, CDR2 SQIVND (reference sequence). In DNA form, the CDR3 reads TGTGCCAGTAGTATCTGCAGGGTTTATAGTTGTGAAAAACTGTTTTTT. This sequence encodes CASSICRVYSCEKLFF. Full variable domain (rest looked up from reference TRBV19 and TRBJ1-4): DGGITQSPKYLFRKEGQNVTLSCEQNLNHDAMYWYRQDPGQGLRLIYYSQIVNDFQKGDIAEGYSVSREKKESFPLTVTSAQKNPTAFYLCASSICRVYSCEKLFFGSGTQLSVL.

This clone was counted a single time. This chain joins TRBV6-5 and TRBJ2-3; 11 bases match TRBD2. Germline-derived CDR1 and CDR2 are MNHEY and SVGAGI. After removal of 6 bases from V and 14 bases from J, the junction contained 7 bases not matched to a gene. This CDR3 comprises 12 residues. CDR3 loop: CASSSTSGVLYF. The DNA for the CDR3 is TGTGCCAGCAGCTCGACTAGCGGGGTTTTGTATTTT.

The CDR3, as DNA: TGTGCCAGCTGCCCCGGGACAGGATATGGCTACACCTTC. Translation gives CASCPGTGYGYTF. The chain employs TRBV6-1 and TRBJ1-2; 8 bases map to TRBD1. Unmatched junction bases numbered 7, after V lost 8 bases and J lost 5 bases. CDR1 MNHNS and CDR2 SASEGT come from the germline V gene. The CDR3 totals 13 residues.

This clone is a singleton in its sample. This rearrangement joins TRBV25-1 to TRBJ2-5; D might be TRBD2 (5 bases). Germline loops: CDR1 MGHDK, CDR2 SYGVNS. The CDR3 covers 12 residues. The germline V and J ends were trimmed by 5 bases and 5 bases, with 9 bases remaining between them. CDR3 DNA sequence: TGTGCCAGCAGTAAGGACTGGGAGACCCAGTACTTC. Its translation is CASSKDWETQYF.

CDR3: CSGRRQGNEQFF. CDR3 DNA: TGCAGCGGAAGACGACAGGGTAATGAGCAGTTCTTC. The genes are TRBV29-1 and TRBJ2-1; TRBD1 matches at 7 bases. Trimming removed 7 bases from V and 7 bases from J; junction bases left unmatched: 7. From germline, CDR1 is SQVTM and CDR2 ANQGSEA. CDR3 length: 12 residues.

The chain carries TRBV5-5 and TRBJ1-4; TRBD1 might be the D (5 bases). The length of the CDR3 is 12 residues. In germline, CDR1 is SGHKS, CDR2 YYEKEE (reference sequence). Trimming removed 2 bases from V and 12 bases from J, with 11 bases in between. This chain's CDR3 is CASSFSTAQLFF. CDR3 nucleotide sequence: TGTGCCAGCAGCTTTTCGACAGCCCAACTGTTTTTT.

The gene calls are TRBV11-3 and TRBJ2-3; 7 positions match TRBD1. Trimming took 1 base from V and 3 from J; bases not matched to a gene: 4. From germline, CDR1 is SGHNT and CDR2 YENEEA. The CDR3 covers 15 residues. CDR3 sequence (DNA): TGTGCCAGCAGCTTAGGCAGGGGGATGACAGATACGCAGTATTTT. Protein: CASSLGRGMTDTQYF.

The rearrangement links TRBV7-2 to TRBJ2-3; maybe TRBD2 (6 bases). The CDR3 has 12 amino acids. Germline V gene sequence: CDR1 SGHTA, CDR2 FQGNSA. Trimming removed 1 base at V and 12 bases at J, with 11 bases between. The DNA of the CDR3 is TGTGCCAGCAGCTTAGAGACTAGGGTTCAGTATTTT. Translated, it gives CASSLETRVQYF.

This chain joins TRBV18 and TRBJ1-3; no reliable D call. Germline assignment: CDR1 KGHSH and CDR2 LQKENI. This CDR3 spans 12 amino acids. The germline V and J ends were trimmed by 3 bases and 4 bases, with 4 bases remaining between them. CDR3 amino acids: CASSPPGNTIYF. CDR3 DNA: TGTGCCAGCTCACCTCCGGGAAACACCATATATTTT.

The V and J genes are TRBV28 and TRBJ1-1, with D possibly TRBD1 on 5 matching bases. The germline V gene has CDR1 MDHEN and CDR2 SYDVKM. The CDR3 totals 19 residues. Trimming took off 5 bases at V and 0 bases at J, with 25 bases between the two ends. The CDR3: CASSDRGPWAATLNTEAFF. CDR3 sequence (DNA): TGTGCCAGCAGTGATAGGGGTCCTTGGGCCGCAACTTTGAACACTGAAGCTTTCTTT. Drawing the rest from reference TRBV28 and TRBJ1-1, the complete variable domain is DVKVTQSSRYLVKRTGEKVFLECVQDMDHENMFWYRQDPGLGLRLIYFSYDVKMKEKGDIPEGYSVSREKKERFSLILESASTNQTSMYLCASSDRGPWAATLNTEAFFGQGTRLTVV.

This chain connects TRBV4-1 to TRBJ1-5; no clear D gene. V dropped 1 base and J dropped 1 base, with 17 bases sitting between them. There are 18 residues in the CDR3. Germline CDR1 MGHRA, CDR2 YSYEKL. CDR3 nucleotides: TGCGCCAGCAGCCAAGTTATGTTCTTCCACATGAGCAATCAGCCCCAGCATTTT. This sequence encodes CASSQVMFFHMSNQPQHF.

This clone was seen a single time. The rearrangement joins TRBV7-9 to TRBJ1-6; 8 nucleotides agree with TRBD1. CDR1 is SEHNR, CDR2 FQNEAQ, per germline (reference sequence). The CDR3 totals 13 residues. V shed 5 bases, J shed 9 bases, and the junction held 3 bases outside the gene matches. CDR3: CASSTGGGSPLHF. The CDR3 DNA reads TGTGCCAGCAGCACAGGGGGAGGTTCACCCCTCCACTTT. The full variable domain, with the rest looked up from reference TRBV7-9 and TRBJ1-6, is DTGVSQNPRHKITKRGQNVTFRCDPISEHNRLYWYRQTLGQGPEFLTYFQNEAQLEKSRLLSDRFSAERPKGSFSTLEIQRTEQGDSAMYLCASSTGGGSPLHFGNGTRLTVT.

This clone was observed a handful of times. The rearrangement joins TRBV4-2 to TRBJ2-7; D may be TRBD2 (5 bases). Looked up from germline, CDR1 is LGHNA and CDR2 is YNFKEQ. The V gene lost 1 base and the J gene lost 7 bases, with 14 bases spanning the gap. CDR3 size: 14 residues. Written as DNA, the CDR3 is TGTGCCAGCAGCCAAGGAAAGGGAGTGGAAGAGCAGTACTTC. It yields the protein CASSQGKGVEEQYF.

V and J are TRBV15 and TRBJ1-4, with D possibly matching TRBD1 (5 bases). V gave up 9 bases and J gave up 10 bases, with 18 bases separating them. The CDR3 loop spans 13 amino acids. Germline loops: CDR1 LNHNV, CDR2 YYDKDF (reference sequence). The CDR3 sequence: CATRAPPGRKLFF. The CDR3, as DNA: TGTGCCACGAGAGCTCCGCCAGGGCGAAAACTGTTTTTT.

V gene TRBV6-1 combines with J gene TRBJ1-6; 11 positions agree with TRBD1. Trimming cost V 3 bases and J 9 bases; bases outside gene matches: 4. Germline V gene sequence: CDR1 MNHNS, CDR2 SASEGT. The CDR3 contains 15 residues. CDR3 loop: CASSDGQGAISPLHF. The CDR3 DNA reads TGTGCCAGCAGTGACGGACAGGGGGCGATTTCACCCCTCCACTTT.

The chain employs TRBV11-3 and TRBJ1-1, with D maybe TRBD1 (5 bases). Trimming removed 4 bases at V and 2 bases at J, with 8 bases between. Germline V gene lookup returns CDR1 SGHNT and CDR2 YENEEA. The CDR3 has 13 amino acids. The CDR3 sequence: CASSYDRNTEAFF. CDR3 bases: TGTGCCAGCAGCTATGACAGAAACACTGAAGCTTTCTTT.

The genes are TRBV3-1 (or the pseudogene TRBV3-2) and TRBJ1-1, with D maybe TRBD1 (5 bases). CDR1 and CDR2 from the germline V gene are LGHDT and YNNKEL (reference sequence). Deletions cut 1 base from V and 1 base from J, with 10 bases between. The CDR3 consists of 15 residues. The chain's CDR3 is CASSQGGVANTEAFF. The CDR3 DNA sequence: TGTGCCAGCAGCCAAGGGGGGGTAGCGAACACTGAAGCTTTCTTT.

The V gene is TRBV6-5, the J gene TRBJ2-5; D ambiguous. Germline CDR1 and CDR2: MNHEY and SVGAGI. CDR3 size: 13 residues. With 5 bases removed from V and 2 bases from J, the gap between germline ends came to 9 bases. CDR3: CASSPVQQETQYF. CDR3 nucleotides: TGTGCCAGCAGTCCGGTCCAACAAGAGACCCAGTACTTC.

The chain employs TRBV2 and TRBJ2-5; the match to TRBD1 covers 9 bases. The V gene end was trimmed by 5 bases and the J gene end by 4 bases; junction bases not matched to a gene: 8. This CDR3 contains 15 residues. The germline CDR1 and CDR2 sequences are SNHLY and FYNNEI. The CDR3: CASSSGTGILETQYF. Written as DNA, the CDR3 is TGTGCCAGCAGTTCCGGGACAGGGATTTTAGAGACCCAGTACTTC.

This sequence joins TRBV18 and TRBJ2-7, with 8 nucleotides matching TRBD2. CDR1 and CDR2 from the germline V gene are KGHSH and LQKENI. Unmatched junction bases numbered 1, after V lost 3 bases and J lost 0 bases. The CDR3 has 14 amino acids. The CDR3 nucleotides are TGTGCCAGCTCACCCCGGGAGGGCTCCTACGAGCAGTACTTC. Amino acid sequence: CASSPREGSYEQYF.

This clone appeared a few times. The rearrangement links TRBV28 to TRBJ2-3; a weak D match, TRBD2 (7 bases). Germline CDR1 and CDR2: MDHEN and SYDVKM. The CDR3 is 17 amino acids. V was shortened by 3 bases and J by 8 bases, with 24 bases between the two germline ends. CDR3 protein: CASSFWYKEGGAVTQYF. For the CDR3, the DNA is TGTGCCAGCAGTTTTTGGTACAAGGAGGGGGGGGCGGTTACGCAGTATTTT. The variable domain in full, with the rest retrieved from reference TRBV28 and TRBJ2-3, is DVKVTQSSRYLVKRTGEKVFLECVQDMDHENMFWYRQDPGLGLRLIYFSYDVKMKEKGDIPEGYSVSREKKERFSLILESASTNQTSMYLCASSFWYKEGGAVTQYFGPGTRLTVL.